Below are 27 T cell receptor beta chains sequenced from a single sample in a study of blood T cell repertoires in COVID-19. Profiling relied on immunoSEQ multiplex PCR, and the TCRdb table lists in-frame clones only, not all of them. The data show roughly 120,000 clones, around 90% seen once. Sequences were obtained from peripheral blood. Source of these receptors: a human donor in a cohort sampled during active COVID-19.

A note on this clone: A read error may account for a junction end that differs from germline. This same CDR3 is encoded by further DNA sequences in the sample. The genes are TRBV5-1 and TRBJ1-3, with TRBD1 matching over 8 bases. Germline-derived CDR1 and CDR2 are SGHRS and YFSETQ. This CDR3 spans 16 amino acids. CDR3 amino acids: CASSRTGLNSGNTIYF. The DNA for the CDR3 is TGCGCCAGCAGCCGGACAGGGTTAAACTCTGGAAACACTATATATTTT.

This chain links TRBV12-5 with TRBJ2-3, with D perhaps TRBD2 (6 bases). CDR1 and CDR2 (germline): LGHNT, FRNRAP. The CDR3 runs 16 residues. The germline V and J ends were trimmed by 1 base and 0 bases, with 11 bases remaining between them. In DNA, the CDR3 is TGTGCTAGTGGTTTGGCTCTAGCGCCTAGCACAGATACGCAGTATTTT. This sequence encodes CASGLALAPSTDTQYF.

J is TRBJ1-1 and V is TRBV6-5; D unresolved. This CDR3 contains 14 residues. V shed 7 bases and J shed 4 bases, with 16 bases lying between them. The V gene's germline CDR1 is MNHEY and CDR2 SVGAGI. Here the CDR3 DNA reads TGTGCCAGCACCCCGGGAGGATTGGTCACTGAAGCTTTCTTT. It specifies CASTPGGLVTEAFF.

The rearrangement joins TRBV10-2 to TRBJ1-5; 7 bases match TRBD1. The V segment lost 0 bases and the J segment 4 bases; nucleotides outside the gene matches: 6. CDR1 is WSHSY, CDR2 SAAADI, per germline. This CDR3 region has 16 residues. The CDR3 sequence is CASSESGQTMNQPQHF. The DNA for the CDR3 is TGCGCCAGCAGTGAGTCGGGACAGACTATGAATCAGCCCCAGCATTTT.

This clone was seen only a few times. The chain uses TRBV18 and TRBJ2-5, with 8 bases identical to TRBD2. Germline V gene lookup returns CDR1 KGHSH and CDR2 LQKENI. V lost 3 bases and J lost 1; bases outside the gene matches: 7. The length of the CDR3 is 16 residues. The CDR3 region has the DNA TGTGCCAGCTCACCTTCCTTGGGGACTAGCCAAGAGACCCAGTACTTC. Translating it yields CASSPSLGTSQETQYF. The full variable domain, its missing parts supplied by reference TRBV18 and TRBJ2-5, is NAGVMQNPRHLVRRRGQEARLRCSPMKGHSHVYWYRQLPEEGLKFMVYLQKENIIDESGMPKERFSAEFPKEGPSILRIQQVVRGDSAAYFCASSPSLGTSQETQYFGPGTRLLVL.

The J gene is TRBJ2-1, the V gene TRBV5-6; 10 bases are a match to TRBD2. Germline values: CDR1 SGHDT, CDR2 YYEEEE. The CDR3 loop spans 16 amino acids. Trimming at V came to 3 bases and at J to 5 bases, leaving 8 bases not matched to a gene. The CDR3 DNA sequence: TGTGCCAGCAGCTACGAGGCACTAGCGGGAAACAATGAGCAGTTCTTC. Translation: CASSYEALAGNNEQFF.

The genes are TRBV6-2 or TRBV6-3 and TRBJ1-2, with 7 bases that match TRBD1. Germline V gene sequence: CDR1 MNHEY, CDR2 SVGEGT. V dropped 5 bases and J dropped 5; count of bases not matched to a gene: 8. This CDR3 comprises 14 residues. This chain's CDR3 is CASSRAGGGYGYTF. CDR3 bases: TGTGCCAGCAGTCGGGCAGGGGGTGGATATGGCTACACCTTC.

The V call is TRBV3-1 (or the pseudogene TRBV3-2), the J call TRBJ1-3; a possible D gene is TRBD1 (5 bases). Trimming removed 0 bases at V and 2 bases at J, with 8 bases between. Germline lookup yields CDR1 LGHDT and CDR2 YNNKEL (reference sequence). The CDR3 spans 15 residues. The CDR3 loop is CASSQDYRPGNTIYF. The CDR3 DNA follows: TGTGCCAGCAGCCAAGACTACAGGCCTGGAAACACCATATATTTT.

J is TRBJ1-2 and V is TRBV15; perhaps TRBD1 as D (5 bases). The germline gives CDR1 LNHNV, CDR2 YYDKDF (reference sequence). The CDR3 is 15 amino acids. Trimming took 1 base from V and 4 from J, leaving 13 bases between them. CDR3 in amino acids: CATSRARGGGYGYTF. The DNA for the CDR3 is TGTGCCACCAGCAGAGCGCGTGGGGGGGGCTATGGCTACACCTTC.

The count of this clone is one. This chain uses TRBV30 with TRBJ1-1; 7 bases agree with TRBD1. CDR1 and CDR2 from the germline V gene are GTSNPN and SVGIG (reference sequence). This CDR3 has 13 amino acids. Trimming at V came to 1 base and at J to 10 bases, leaving 9 bases not matched to a gene. DNA for the CDR3: TGTGCCTGGAGTGCAGGGGGGTATACGGGAGCTTTCTTT. Translated, it gives CAWSAGGYTGAFF.

The genes are TRBV7-9 and TRBJ2-3; 14 positions match TRBD2. The germline V gene has CDR1 SEHNR and CDR2 FQNEAQ (reference sequence). V lost 3 bases to trimming and J lost 1 base; unmatched junction nucleotides: 6. This CDR3 has 18 amino acids. In DNA, the CDR3 is TGTGCCAGCAGCTTTGGACTAGCGGGGGGCGGAGGCACAGATACGCAGTATTTT. Translation gives CASSFGLAGGGGTDTQYF.

This clone occurred once. This sequence joins TRBV24-1 and TRBJ2-5; possible D gene TRBD2, 5 bases. CDR1 is KGHDR, CDR2 SFDVKD, per germline. V was pared by 2 bases and J by 5 bases, with 11 bases between. The CDR3 loop spans 14 amino acids. This CDR3 is CATSDYEGWETQYF. CDR3 coding DNA: TGTGCCACCAGTGATTACGAGGGTTGGGAGACCCAGTACTTC.

The V gene is TRBV5-1, the J gene TRBJ1-4; 7 positions match TRBD1. Germline V gene sequence: CDR1 SGHRS, CDR2 YFSETQ. The V and J ends lost 5 bases and 3 bases, in that order; junction bases with no gene match: 1. The CDR3 has 13 residues. CDR3 amino acids: CASRQGSNEKLFF. The CDR3 DNA follows: TGCGCCAGCAGACAGGGGTCTAATGAAAAACTGTTTTTT.

The J gene is TRBJ1-1, the V gene TRBV6-5; 7 bases are shared with TRBD1. The CDR3 loop spans 12 amino acids. V gave up 7 bases and J gave up 3 bases; unmatched junction bases: 2. CDR1 is MNHEY and CDR2 is SVGAGI in the germline V gene. The CDR3 nucleotides read TGTGCCAGCAACAGGGGATACACTGAAGCTTTCTTT. This gives the protein CASNRGYTEAFF.

This chain connects TRBV27 to TRBJ2-3; 8 nucleotides agree with TRBD2. After removal of 0 bases from V and 7 bases from J, the junction contained 6 bases not matched to a gene. This CDR3 has 15 residues. Germline V gives CDR1 MNHEY, CDR2 SMNVEV (reference sequence). CDR3 coding DNA: TGTGCCAGCAGTTTATCGACGGGGGGGCAATATACGCAGTATTTT. This encodes CASSLSTGGQYTQYF.

The chain is built from TRBV2 and TRBJ2-5; TRBD1 agrees at 8 bases. Germline CDR1 is SNHLY and CDR2 is FYNNEI. CDR3 length: 12 amino acids. After removal of 6 bases from V and 5 bases from J, the junction contained 2 bases not matched to a gene. The CDR3 loop reads CASRRDRETQYF. The CDR3 region has the DNA TGTGCCAGCAGAAGGGACAGGGAGACCCAGTACTTC.

The chain couples TRBV12-5 to TRBJ1-2; D gene unclear. V was shortened by 0 bases and J by 0 bases, with 5 bases between the two germline ends. This CDR3 has 14 residues. Germline V CDR1 and CDR2: LGHNT, FRNRAP. The CDR3 DNA follows: TGTGCTAGTGGTTTGGTCACACCTAACTATGGCTACACCTTC. This sequence encodes CASGLVTPNYGYTF.

The chain joins TRBV28 to TRBJ2-7, with 11 bases aligning to TRBD2. The CDR3 has 15 amino acids. The V gene end was trimmed by 3 bases and the J gene end by 3 bases; junction bases not matched to a gene: 4. The germline CDR1 and CDR2 sequences are MDHEN and SYDVKM. As DNA, the CDR3 is TGTGCCAGCAGTTTGGGGGGGACTAGCGGCTACGAGCAGTACTTC. Its protein is CASSLGGTSGYEQYF.

The chain combines TRBV18 with TRBJ2-6, with D perhaps TRBD2 (5 bases). The germline V gene encodes CDR1 KGHSH and CDR2 LQKENI. The CDR3 runs 15 residues. Trimming stripped 4 bases from V and 0 bases from J, with 7 bases between. DNA of the CDR3: TGTGCCAGCTCACGGAGGATCTCTGGGGCCAACGTCCTGACTTTC. Translation gives CASSRRISGANVLTF.

In this sample, this clone turned up once. The V and J genes are TRBV7-2 and TRBJ2-7; maybe TRBD1 (6 bases). The germline V gene encodes CDR1 SGHTA and CDR2 FQGNSA. CDR3 length: 15 amino acids. The V end was cut by 3 bases, the J end by 2 bases, with 14 bases between. The CDR3 is CASSLGPGQTYEQYF. The CDR3 coding sequence is TGTGCCAGCAGCTTGGGTCCGGGACAAACCTACGAGCAGTACTTC.

The V gene is TRBV29-1, the J gene TRBJ1-2; D uncertain. Germline CDR1 and CDR2: SQVTM and ANQGSEA. The germline V and J ends were trimmed by 7 bases and 5 bases, with 20 bases remaining between them. This CDR3 region has 14 residues. CDR3 in amino acids: CSAESGESRYGYTF. The DNA of the CDR3 is TGCAGCGCCGAGTCGGGTGAGTCTCGGTATGGCTACACCTTC.

The chain uses TRBV27 and TRBJ2-5, with 7 positions matching TRBD1. This CDR3 contains 14 residues. Germline assignment: CDR1 MNHEY and CDR2 SMNVEV (reference sequence). Losses at the gene ends were 3 bases for V and 3 bases for J; bases not matched to a gene: 4. The CDR3 loop is CASSFQGTEETQYF. In DNA form, the CDR3 reads TGTGCCAGCAGTTTCCAAGGGACAGAAGAGACCCAGTACTTC.

This rearrangement joins TRBV27 to TRBJ2-2; D is unresolved. Trimming removed 9 bases at V and 1 base at J, with 15 bases between. Germline-derived CDR1 and CDR2 are MNHEY and SMNVEV (reference sequence). The CDR3 runs 15 residues. The CDR3 nucleotides are TGTGCCAGTTTAGATTACCCGCGGAACACCGGGGAGCTGTTTTTT. Protein sequence: CASLDYPRNTGELFF.

The chain links TRBV24-1 to TRBJ2-1; 10 nucleotides line up with TRBD2. V lost 4 bases, J lost 0 bases, and 5 bases stayed unmatched. The V gene's germline CDR1 is KGHDR and CDR2 SFDVKD. The CDR3 contains 17 residues. Here the CDR3 DNA reads TGTGCCACCAGTGACTCCAGCGGGAGGGCCTCCTACAATGAGCAGTTCTTC. Encoded protein: CATSDSSGRASYNEQFF.

The chain couples TRBV5-1 to TRBJ2-7, with D possibly matching TRBD2 (5 bases). The CDR3 is 14 amino acids. Germline V gene data show CDR1 as SGHRS and CDR2 as YFSETQ. With 4 bases removed from V and 5 bases from J, the gap between germline ends came to 16 bases. This CDR3 is CASSGGLIPDEQYF. The CDR3 nucleotides read TGCGCCAGCAGCGGCGGACTGATCCCTGACGAGCAGTACTTC.

V is TRBV15 and J is TRBJ1-2; D is possibly TRBD1 (5 bases). In germline, CDR1 is LNHNV, CDR2 YYDKDF (reference sequence). The CDR3 length is 18 residues. V was pared by 0 bases and J by 0 bases, with 17 bases between. CDR3 DNA: TGTGCCACCAGCAGAGATGCCCTTTGGGGGGAGACTAACTATGGCTACACCTTC. Amino acids: CATSRDALWGETNYGYTF.

CDR3 amino acids: CASGPGQGDTEAFF. The CDR3 DNA follows: TGTGCTAGTGGCCCGGGACAGGGGGACACTGAAGCTTTCTTT. The genes are TRBV12-5 and TRBJ1-1; 11 bases align to TRBD1. Losses at the gene ends were 6 bases for V and 3 bases for J; bases not matched to a gene: 3. The CDR3 runs 14 residues. The V gene's germline CDR1 is LGHNT and CDR2 FRNRAP. The variable domain in full, with the rest retrieved from reference TRBV12-5 and TRBJ1-1, is DARVTQTPRHKVTEMGQEVTMRCQPILGHNTVFWYRQTMMQGLELLAYFRNRAPLDDSGMPKDRFSAEMPDATLATLKIQPSEPRDSAVYFCASGPGQGDTEAFFGQGTRLTVV.